This TCR beta chain came from a study of T cells after yellow fever vaccination (dated by TCRdb to between 2018 and 2020). Concerning the study at large: The SMART-Seq v4 Ultra Low Input RNA kit was used to prepare libraries from fractions with low cell numbers. Blood was collected at multiple timepoints before and after primary and secondary immunization, and bulk PBMC replicates and cell subsets were isolated. The cohort comprised two healthy male donors, one aged 18 to 30 and one aged 30 to 39 years. To track T-cell clones before and after primary and booster YFV17D yellow fever vaccination, bulk TCR alpha and beta repertoires were sequenced longitudinally.

TCR cDNA was synthesized by 5'RACE template switching, through which a universal primer site and unique molecular identifiers were introduced. Priming for cDNA synthesis came from both the TCR alpha and TCR beta constant segments. Library amplification involved two PCR steps, and the second step added sample barcodes and sequencing adapters. Sequencing of the libraries was done on either Illumina HiSeq 2500 (2x100 bp) or NovaSeq (2x150 bp). In the original analysis: MIGEC was used to demultiplex reads and collapse the reads into UMI consensus sequences, and MiXCR was used for V(D)J alignment. Clonotypes responding to the vaccine were identified with edgeR on replicate PBMC samples, with the criteria of FDR below 0.01 and a log2 fold change above 5 up to day 15. Each bulk clonotype received a CD4 or CD8 identity based on whether the sequenced CD4 or CD8 repertoire contained that clonotype at higher abundance. TCRdb reanalyzed the raw reads on its own, using fastp at Q25 for trimming and MiXCR for clone calling, and kept in-frame beta chains. Rows matching on CDR3 protein sequence are summarized as one entry with the most common DNA and genes. In this record, the V and J calls reflect TCRdb's handling and not the investigators' own analysis. This sample is represented by a few hundred thousand distinct CDR3 sequences; about a sixth of them were singletons. 15% to 20% of the sample is held by the ten biggest clonotypes.

What the treatment or condition label conveys for this sample: live attenuated yellow fever vaccine strain. At every blood-draw timepoint, two biological replicates of bulk PBMCs were collected. A standard Ficoll-Paque protocol was used to isolate PBMCs from peripheral blood. TriZol was used to extract RNA from bulk PBMCs, CD4 and CD8 fractions, and dextramer-positive and dextramer-negative fractions. On the study overall, not on this receptor specifically: The secondary T-cell response was weaker than the primary response but faster, peaking on day 5 instead of day 15. Most clones expanded after primary vaccination were re-detected after the booster (around 96% of CD4 and approximately 85% of CD8), suggesting broad memory maintenance. Computational filtering was needed because FACS-sorted repertoires could contain abundant contaminating clonotypes from the bulk population. A small share of clonotypes occurred in both CD4 and CD8 compartments, likely arising from convergent recombination. Only two donors were included in the study, so the extent to which the findings can be generalized is limited.

Comments on this clonotype: The specificity of this receptor is unknown. No much larger clone is present one base from it, and per-base qualities are unavailable.

V was cut back by 3 bases and J by 3 bases, leaving a gap of 16 bases between them. From its cysteine to its phenylalanine, the CDR3 spans 16 amino acids. Just the 48-base CDR3 DNA is kept, in frame starting at base 1. As encoded in the germline V gene, CDR1 is SGHRS while CDR2 is YFSETQ. The source of this sequence is a man aged 18 to 30 who received the YFV17D yellow fever vaccine. The chain is assembled from TRBV5-1 and TRBJ2-1, with the D call perhaps TRBD1 or TRBD2, as 5 bases match in each case. The sequenced sample was PBMCs, obtained 5 to 6 days after the first yellow fever vaccination. The CDR3 reads CASSSGPPTGYNEQFF. The DNA sequence is TGCGCCAGCAGCTCGGGGCCCCCTACGGGCTACAATGAGCAGTTCTTC.